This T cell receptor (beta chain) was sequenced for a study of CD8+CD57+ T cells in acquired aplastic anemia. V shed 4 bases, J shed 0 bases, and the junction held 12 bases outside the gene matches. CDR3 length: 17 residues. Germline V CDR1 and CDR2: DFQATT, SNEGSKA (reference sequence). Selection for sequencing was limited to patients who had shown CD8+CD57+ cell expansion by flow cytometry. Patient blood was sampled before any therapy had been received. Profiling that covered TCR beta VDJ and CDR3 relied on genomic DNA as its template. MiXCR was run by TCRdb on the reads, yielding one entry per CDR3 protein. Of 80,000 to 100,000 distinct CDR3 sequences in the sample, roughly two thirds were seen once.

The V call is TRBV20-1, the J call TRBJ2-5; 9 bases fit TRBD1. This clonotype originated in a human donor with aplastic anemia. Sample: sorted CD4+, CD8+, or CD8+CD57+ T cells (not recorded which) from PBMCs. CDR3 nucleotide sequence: TGCAGTGCTAAGGAGGGACAGGGACGGGGGAACCAAGAGACCCAGTACTTC. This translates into CSAKEGQGRGNQETQYF.